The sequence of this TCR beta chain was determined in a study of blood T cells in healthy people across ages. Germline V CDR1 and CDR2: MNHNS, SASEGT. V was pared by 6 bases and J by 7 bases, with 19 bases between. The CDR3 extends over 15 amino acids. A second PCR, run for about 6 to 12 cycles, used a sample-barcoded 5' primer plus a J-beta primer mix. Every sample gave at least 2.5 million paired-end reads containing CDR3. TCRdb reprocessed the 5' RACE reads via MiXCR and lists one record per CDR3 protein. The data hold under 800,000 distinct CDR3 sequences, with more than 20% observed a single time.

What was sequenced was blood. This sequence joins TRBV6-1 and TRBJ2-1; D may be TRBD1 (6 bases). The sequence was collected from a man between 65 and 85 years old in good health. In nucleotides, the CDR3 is TGTGCCAGCAGGGCGACGAGGGCAGGGGATAATGAGCAGTTCTTC. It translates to CASRATRAGDNEQFF.